This entry describes one TCR beta chain. Many counts were recorded for this clone. The antigen it binds to is not known. Base qualities are not provided; no much larger clone lies one nucleotide away. The data were taken from a study of T cells in localized non-small cell lung cancer (dated by TCRdb to 2018 to 2021). Regarding the study in general: T cell repertoires of 200 to 300 early-stage NSCLC patients were analyzed, with tumors being compared against uninvolved tumor-adjacent lungs. All 220 or so NSCLC patients in the cohort were treatment-naive and had localized lung tumors that were resected. NSCLC patients had a mean age of approximately 66 years, and 129 were male and nearly 110 female. Overall results and qualifications from the work: Because of the exploratory design, TCR variables were selected using unadjusted p-values without false-discovery rate correction. Because multi-region tumor sequencing was not done, intratumor heterogeneity could not be ruled out. Uninvolved tumor-adjacent lung showed the highest T cell clonality, higher than tumor, which suggests more focused antigenic responses in the adjacent lung. Of the top 100 tumor clones, a median of 57 were detected in paired uninvolved adjacent lung; roughly 29 were also among that lung's top 100. Higher blood T cell density associated with longer overall survival, while higher adjacent-lung clonality associated with shorter survival.

At diagnosis, tumor, uninvolved tumor-adjacent lung and peripheral blood were collected and then preserved as a mix of FFPE and fresh-frozen material. CDR1 is given as MNHGY and CDR2 as SAAAGT, both from the germline V gene. The CDR3 starts with the cysteine, ends with the phenylalanine, and has 13 residues. Just the 39-base CDR3 DNA is kept, in frame starting at base 1. V is cut by 8 bases and J by 4 bases, and the space between the germline ends is 14 bases. The immunoSEQ Assay was used to sequence TCR beta CDR3 regions from DNA. Per the authors' processing: T cell density was computed as TCR beta template counts normalized to usable DNA estimated by amplifying housekeeping genes. The preseqR package was used to estimate richness by extrapolating to 400,000 templates for PBMC samples and to 120,000 templates for tissue samples. Clonality was taken to be one minus Pielou's evenness. To identify tissue-enriched TCRs, differential abundance testing was run on productive amino-acid clonotypes with a minimum total count of 5 and an alpha of 0.1. The Jaccard Index and the Morisita Overlap Index were used to quantify repertoire overlap between compartments. GLIPH clustered TCR beta CDR3s with public tetramer-defined viral CDR3s; viral motifs required at least three viral sequences plus V-gene enrichment. Drawn from immuneACCESS, this table holds only the in-frame rearrangements with V and J called that TCRdb kept. Clones are partly lost; checked studies trace under half to an unresolved V gene and leave the rest unexplained. V, J and clone size are those of that table, while D and trimming were read from the DNA. The sample table lists over 10,000 clones, about 30% of them with a count of one. About 7.2% of the sample is held by the ten biggest clonotypes.

Material: lung tumor tissue, obtained before any cancer treatment. The rearrangement joined TRBV6-8 to TRBJ1-2, with the D gene uncertain. The sequence came from an older female donor with stage I lung adenocarcinoma. For the CDR3, the sequence is CASPAGVGYGYTF. The DNA reads TGTGCCAGCCCCGCCGGGGTTGGCTATGGCTACACCTTC.